Listed below are T cell receptor beta chains from one sample, sequenced in a study of control samples from healthy donors and cancer patients. The protocol was immunoSEQ multiplex PCR, while the TCRdb copy is restricted to in-frame clones and leaves out a portion. Here the sample spans some 120,000 clones, about 89% being singletons. Sequenced input: blood. The receptors derive from a man aged 60 to 75 in good health. CDR3s include the opening cysteine and the closing phenylalanine or tryptophan. The D gene is left open where the match is weak. Where a row states a size, it is once, few, many or the class of an expanded clone; other rows omit it.

j_call | d_call | clone_size | v_call | cdr3_nt | cdr3_aa
TRBJ2-5 | NA | NA | TRBV25-1 | TGTGCCAGCGGACAATTCGGGGAGACCCAGTACTTC | CASGQFGETQYF
TRBJ2-2 | TRBD2 | NA | TRBV4-3 | TGCGCCAGCAGCCAACTAGCGGGGGGGCGGACCGGGGAGCTGTTTTTT | CASSQLAGGRTGELFF
TRBJ2-3 | TRBD1 | once | TRBV2 | TGTGCCAGCAGACAAGGACAGGGGGCTTGGGGCACAGATACGCAGTATTTT | CASRQGQGAWGTDTQYF
TRBJ1-2 | NA | NA | TRBV18 | TGTGCCAGCTCACCTGCAATGGCAGGCGGGAACTATGGCTACACCTTC | CASSPAMAGGNYGYTF
TRBJ2-2 | TRBD1 | NA | TRBV6-2/TRBV6-3 | TGTGCCAGCAGCCCTAACCAACAGGGGGCAGGGACCGGGGAGCTGTTTTTT | CASSPNQQGAGTGELFF
TRBJ2-3 | TRBD2 | NA | TRBV19 | TGTGCCAGTAGTGCAGCGGGGGGGCTTGGCACAGATACGCAGTATTTT | CASSAAGGLGTDTQYF
TRBJ2-2 | NA | NA | TRBV5-6 | TGTGCCAGCAGCTTGGGGCAGGCGCTAAGACGCACCGGGGAGCTGTTTTTT | CASSLGQALRRTGELFF
TRBJ1-5 | NA | NA | TRBV27 | TGTGCCAGCAGGGACATCTCCCAGCCCCAGCATTTT | CASRDISQPQHF
TRBJ1-4 | NA | few | TRBV9 | TGTGCCAGCAGCGTAGTAAGAACAGGGAGAGGTGAAAAACTGTTTTTT | CASSVVRTGRGEKLFF
TRBJ2-2 | NA | once | TRBV12-5 | TGTGCTAGTGGTTTGTGGGGGGTTGCCGGGGAGCTGTTTTTT | CASGLWGVAGELFF
TRBJ2-7 | TRBD1 | NA | TRBV7-8 | TGTGCCAGCAGCTTCATAAGCGTACCGGGACAGGGGGTCCACGAGCAGTACTTC | CASSFISVPGQGVHEQYF
TRBJ1-5 | NA | NA | TRBV24-1 | TGTGCCACCAGTTCCCACGGGGACCACAATCAGCCCCAGCATTTT | CATSSHGDHNQPQHF
TRBJ2-5 | NA | NA | TRBV18 | TGTGCCAGCTCACCGACACAGGGAGGAGAGACCCAGTACTTC | CASSPTQGGETQYF
TRBJ2-7 | TRBD2 | NA | TRBV2 | TGTGCCAGCAGTAGCGGGGGGGGCTACGAGCAGTACTTC | CASSSGGGYEQYF
TRBJ2-7 | NA | NA | TRBV27 | TGTGCCAGCAGTTTATCGGGAAGCTACGAGCAGTACTTC | CASSLSGSYEQYF
TRBJ1-4 | NA | NA | TRBV4-3 | TGCGCCAGCAGCCAGGGTAGGGGAATTAATGAAAAACTGTTTTTT | CASSQGRGINEKLFF
TRBJ2-7 | TRBD2 | NA | TRBV7-3 | TGTGCCAGCAGCTTGGGAGAGCGGGGGGTTTACGAGCAGTACTTC | CASSLGERGVYEQYF
TRBJ2-2 | TRBD2 | NA | TRBV3-1/TRBV3-2 | TGTGCCAGCAGCCAGACTAGCGGGGGGGCATACACCGGGGAGCTGTTTTTT | CASSQTSGGAYTGELFF
TRBJ1-4 | TRBD1 | few | TRBV5-1 | TGCGCCAGCAGCTTGGAGGGACAGGGAGTAGCAGTAGGGGAAAAACTGTTTTTT | CASSLEGQGVAVGEKLFF
TRBJ1-2 | TRBD1 | NA | TRBV28 | TGTGCCAGCAGCCAGGGACAGGGTACGATTTACACCTTC | CASSQGQGTIYTF
TRBJ2-3 | NA | NA | TRBV13 | TGTGCCAGCAGCTTAGATTCCAGGTACCTCGATACGCAGTATTTT | CASSLDSRYLDTQYF
TRBJ1-6 | NA | NA | TRBV21-1 | TGTGCCAGCAGCTTTGGACAGGAGCTTGCACCCCTCCACTTT | CASSFGQELAPLHF
TRBJ1-6 | NA | few | TRBV7-2 | TGTGGAGGGGGTCCCTATAATTCACCCCTCCACTTT | CGGGPYNSPLHF